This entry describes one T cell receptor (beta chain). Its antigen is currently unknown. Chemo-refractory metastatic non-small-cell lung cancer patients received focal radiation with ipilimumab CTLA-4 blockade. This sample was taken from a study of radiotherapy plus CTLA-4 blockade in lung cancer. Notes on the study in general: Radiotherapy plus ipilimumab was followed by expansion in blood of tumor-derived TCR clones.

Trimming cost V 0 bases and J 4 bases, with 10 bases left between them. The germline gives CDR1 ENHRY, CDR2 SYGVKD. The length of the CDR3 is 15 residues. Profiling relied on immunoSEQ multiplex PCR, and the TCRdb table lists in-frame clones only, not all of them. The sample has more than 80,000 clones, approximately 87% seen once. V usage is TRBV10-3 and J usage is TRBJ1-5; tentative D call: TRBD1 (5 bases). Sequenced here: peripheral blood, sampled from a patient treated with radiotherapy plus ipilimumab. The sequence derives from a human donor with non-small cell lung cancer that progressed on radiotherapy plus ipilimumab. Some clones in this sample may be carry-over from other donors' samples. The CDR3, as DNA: TGTGCCATCAGTGAGTCGGGTAAGGGGAATCAGCCCCAGCATTTT. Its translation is CAISESGKGNQPQHF.